A few counts support the clone carrying this TCR beta chain. What it recognizes is unknown. The V end was cut by 2 bases, the J end by 1 base, with 2 bases between. There are 12 residues in the CDR3. The germline V gene encodes CDR1 SGHVS and CDR2 FNYEAQ. Every bit of the isolated RNA underwent reverse transcription, so sequencing read expressed TCRB transcripts. Profiled with immunoSEQ multiplex PCR; TCRdb holds only in-frame clones, not every one. The sample has 200,000 to 250,000 clones, about 9.3% seen once. The data belong to a study of beta chain features in type 1 diabetes. Study-level results: A pattern of fewer insertions and more deletions at VDJ junctions was seen in type 1 diabetes patients.

The receptor was derived from a woman aged 18-29 years in good health. Material for sequencing was naive CD4+ T cells from blood. The chain couples TRBV7-6 to TRBJ2-5; D uncertain. CDR3 loop: CASSLLQETQYF. The CDR3 DNA follows: TGTGCCAGCAGCTTACTCCAAGAGACCCAGTACTTC. Full variable domain (remainder filled in from reference TRBV7-6 and TRBJ2-5): GAGVSQSPRYKVTKRGQDVALRCDPISGHVSLYWYRQALGQGPEFLTYFNYEAQQDKSGLPNDRFSAERPEGSISTLTIQRTEQRDSAMYRCASSLLQETQYFGPGTRLLVL.